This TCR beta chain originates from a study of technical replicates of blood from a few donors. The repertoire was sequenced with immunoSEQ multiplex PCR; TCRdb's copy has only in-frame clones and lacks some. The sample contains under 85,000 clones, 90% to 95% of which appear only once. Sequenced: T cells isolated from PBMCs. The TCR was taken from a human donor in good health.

The CDR3 coding sequence is TGCGCCAGCAGCTTGGGACAGGAGATCAACAATGAGCAGTTCTTC. It codes for CASSLGQEINNEQFF. The gene calls are TRBV5-1 and TRBJ2-1; TRBD1 might be the D (6 bases). The CDR3 is 15 residues long. V was trimmed by 0 bases and J by 5 bases, leaving 12 bases between them. Germline assignment: CDR1 SGHRS and CDR2 YFSETQ. The whole variable domain, remainder taken from reference TRBV5-1 and TRBJ2-1, is KAGVTQTPRYLIKTRGQQVTLSCSPISGHRSVSWYQQTPGQGLQFLFEYFSETQRNKGNFPGRFSGRQFSNSRSEMNVSTLELGDSALYLCASSLGQEINNEQFFGPGTRLTVL.